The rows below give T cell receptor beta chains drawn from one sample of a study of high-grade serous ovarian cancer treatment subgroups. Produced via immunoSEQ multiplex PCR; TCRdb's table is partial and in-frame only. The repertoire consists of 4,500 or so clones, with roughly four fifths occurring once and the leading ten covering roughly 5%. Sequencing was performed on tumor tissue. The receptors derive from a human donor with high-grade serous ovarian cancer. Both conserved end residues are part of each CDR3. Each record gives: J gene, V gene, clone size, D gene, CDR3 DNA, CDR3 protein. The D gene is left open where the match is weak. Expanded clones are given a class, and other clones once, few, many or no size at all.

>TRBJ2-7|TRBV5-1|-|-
TGCGCCAGTAAGGCGGAGTCCTACGAGCAGTACTTC
CASKAESYEQYF
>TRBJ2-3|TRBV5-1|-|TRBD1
TGCGCCAGCAGCCTGACCGGGACAGGGGGCTGGGATACGCAGTATTTT
CASSLTGTGGWDTQYF
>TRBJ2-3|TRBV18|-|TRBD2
TGTGCCAGCTCACCAAGACTAGCGGGGGTGGGTACGCAGTATTTT
CASSPRLAGVGTQYF
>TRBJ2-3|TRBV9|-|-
TGTGCCAGCAGCCCCCCGACAGATACGCAGTATTTT
CASSPPTDTQYF
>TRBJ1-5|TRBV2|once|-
TGTGCCAGCAGTGCTCTAAACGTCGATCAGCCCCAGCATTTT
CASSALNVDQPQHF
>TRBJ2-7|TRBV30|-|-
TGTGCCTGGAGCAAGGGGCTATCGAACTACTACGAGCAGTACTTC
CAWSKGLSNYYEQYF
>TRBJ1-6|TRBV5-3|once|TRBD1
TGTGCCACATCAGGGGGCCTAAATTCACCCCTCCACTTT
CATSGGLNSPLHF
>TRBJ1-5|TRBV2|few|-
TGTGCCAGCAGTGGGGGAGGCAATCAGCCCCAGCATTTT
CASSGGGNQPQHF
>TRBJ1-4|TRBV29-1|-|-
TGCAGCGTTGAAGAAGTGGGAAAACTGTTTTTT
CSVEEVGKLFF
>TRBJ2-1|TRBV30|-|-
TGTGCCTGGCTCACAGGGTTTGAGCAGTTCTTC
CAWLTGFEQFF
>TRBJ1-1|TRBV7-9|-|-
TGTGCCAGCAATGAGATAGGGGGGGCGAACACTGAAGCTTTCTTT
CASNEIGGANTEAFF
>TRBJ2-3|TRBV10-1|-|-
TGCGCCAGCAGTGAGTCCGAGACTTCAGATACGCAGTATTTT
CASSESETSDTQYF
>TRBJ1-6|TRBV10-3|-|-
TGTGCCATCAGTGAGAATCAGCGAGGTCTAGGGTCACCCCTCCACTTT
CAISENQRGLGSPLHF
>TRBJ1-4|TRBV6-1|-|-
TGTGCCAGCAGTTGGCTGGGTGTGGAAGCCGAAAAACTGTTTTTT
CASSWLGVEAEKLFF
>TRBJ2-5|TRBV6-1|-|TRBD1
TGTGCCAGCTCTCGGGACAGGGATGAGACCCAGTACTTC
CASSRDRDETQYF
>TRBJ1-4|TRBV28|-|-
TGTGCCAGCACCCCGGCTGCAACTAATGAAAAACTGTTTTTT
CASTPAATNEKLFF
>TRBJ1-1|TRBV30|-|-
TGTGCCTGGAACGGGGCCCCGCTGAGCACTGAAGCTTTCTTT
CAWNGAPLSTEAFF
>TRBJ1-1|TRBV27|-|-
TGTGCCAGCAGTTTCTCACAGGGAACTGAAGCTTTCTTT
CASSFSQGTEAFF
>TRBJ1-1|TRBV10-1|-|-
TGCGCCAGCAGTGATCAGGGGAACACTGAAGCTTTCTTT
CASSDQGNTEAFF
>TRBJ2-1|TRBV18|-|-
TGTGCCAGCTCACCAAGCACAGGACTGGTTAACCCAAGCAATGAGCAGTTCTTC
CASSPSTGLVNPSNEQFF
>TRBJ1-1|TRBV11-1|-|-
TGTGCCAGCACCCTCGACAGAGTGAACACTGAAGCTTTCTTT
CASTLDRVNTEAFF
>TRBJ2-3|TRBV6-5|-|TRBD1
TGTGCCAGTCATTCAGGGGGCGCCGGGATAGATACGCAGTATTTT
CASHSGGAGIDTQYF
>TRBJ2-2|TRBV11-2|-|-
TGTGCCAGCAGCTTAGCCATGACAGGTTTCGGGGAGCTGTTTTTT
CASSLAMTGFGELFF
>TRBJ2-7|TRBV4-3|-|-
TGCGCCAGCAGCCAAGGACTCCATTCGAACGAGCAGTACTTC
CASSQGLHSNEQYF
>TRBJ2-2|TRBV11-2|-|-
TGTGCCAGCAGCTACCTTGGGTGGACCGGGGAGCTGTTTTTT
CASSYLGWTGELFF
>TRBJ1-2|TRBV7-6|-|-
TGTGCCAGCAGCATAGCGGCGGGGAGCGATGGCTACACCTTC
CASSIAAGSDGYTF
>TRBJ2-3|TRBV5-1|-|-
TGCGCCAGCAGCTTGAACCGGGTGACGGATACGCAGTATTTT
CASSLNRVTDTQYF
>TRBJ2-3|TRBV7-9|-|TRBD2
TGTGCCACCCTTCAAACCGCGGGGGACACAGATACGCAGTATTTT
CATLQTAGDTDTQYF
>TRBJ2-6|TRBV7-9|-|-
TGTGCCAGCAGCTTAGGACAGTTCGGCTCTGGGGCCAACGTCCTGACTTTC
CASSLGQFGSGANVLTF
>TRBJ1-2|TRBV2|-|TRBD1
TGTGCCAGCAGCGGACAGGGGGTTGGCTACACCTTC
CASSGQGVGYTF
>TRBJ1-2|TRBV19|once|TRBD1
TGTGCCAGTATGGACAGGAGCTATGGCTACACCTTC
CASMDRSYGYTF
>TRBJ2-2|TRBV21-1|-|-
TGTGCCAGAGGGGGGGTAACAACTAGCGGGGGATCGAACACCGGGGAGCTGTTTTTT
CARGGVTTSGGSNTGELFF
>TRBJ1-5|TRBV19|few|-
TGTGCCAGTAGTATGACGAGGGACAATCAGCCCCAGCATTTT
CASSMTRDNQPQHF
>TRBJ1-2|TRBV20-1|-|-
TGCAGTGCGGTCCAGTACTATGGCTACACCTTC
CSAVQYYGYTF
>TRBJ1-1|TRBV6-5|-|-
TGTGCCAGCAGTTACGACTTTGGTAACACTGAAGCTTTCTTT
CASSYDFGNTEAFF
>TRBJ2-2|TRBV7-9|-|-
TGTGCCAGCAGCTTAGAGTCGGACACCGGGGAGCTGTTTTTT
CASSLESDTGELFF
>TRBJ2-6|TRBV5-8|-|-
TGTGCCAGCAGCTTTTTTGGGGGGGCGCACTCTGGGGCCAACGTCCTGACTTTC
CASSFFGGAHSGANVLTF
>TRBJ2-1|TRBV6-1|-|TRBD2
TGTGCCAGCAGTGAAGCGGGGGGGGGACTACCCTACAATGAGCAGTTCTTC
CASSEAGGGLPYNEQFF
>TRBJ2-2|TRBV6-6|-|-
TGTGCCACCAGGGTATCCGGGGAGCTGTTTTTT
CATRVSGELFF
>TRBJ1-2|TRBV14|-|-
TGTGCCAGCAGCCATGGTTTTGGCTACACCTTC
CASSHGFGYTF
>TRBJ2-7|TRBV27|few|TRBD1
TGTGCCAGCAGTAGGAGACAGGGACCCCACGAGCAGTACTTC
CASSRRQGPHEQYF
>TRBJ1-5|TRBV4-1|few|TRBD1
TGCGCCAGCAGCCAAGAATTAGGGACAGGGGACGATCAGCCCCAGCATTTT
CASSQELGTGDDQPQHF
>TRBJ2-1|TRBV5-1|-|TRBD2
TGCGCCAGCAGCTTGGCTCCAGCGGGGGGGCAGAATGAGCAGTTCTTC
CASSLAPAGGQNEQFF
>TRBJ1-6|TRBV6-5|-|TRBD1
TGTGCCAGCAGTGACGGGACAGGGAATTCACCCCTCCACTTT
CASSDGTGNSPLHF
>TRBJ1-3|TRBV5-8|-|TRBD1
TGTGCCAGCAGCTTATACCGGGACAGGGATAACACCATATATTTT
CASSLYRDRDNTIYF
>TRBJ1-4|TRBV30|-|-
TGTGCCTGGAGTCGGGCAACTAATGAAAAACTGTTTTTT
CAWSRATNEKLFF
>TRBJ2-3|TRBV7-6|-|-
TGTGCCAGCAGCTTATGGGGCACCGATCGGGGTACGCAGTATTTT
CASSLWGTDRGTQYF
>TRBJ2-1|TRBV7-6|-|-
TGTGCCAGCAGCTTAGAAGACAGAATCAACAATGAGCAGTTCTTC
CASSLEDRINNEQFF
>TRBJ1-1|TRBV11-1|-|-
TGTGCCAGCAGCTCATCCGGGACAACGAACACTGAAGCTTTCTTT
CASSSSGTTNTEAFF
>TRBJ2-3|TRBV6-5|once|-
TGTGCCATCGGGCCCCCCCAGGATACGCAGTATTTT
CAIGPPQDTQYF
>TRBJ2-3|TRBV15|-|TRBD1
TGTGCCACCAGCAGAGAGTCGAACAGGGGGGGCACAGATACGCAGTATTTT
CATSRESNRGGTDTQYF
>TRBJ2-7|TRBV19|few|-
TGTGCCAGTAGCCCCAAAATAGACGGCTACTACGAGCAGTACTTC
CASSPKIDGYYEQYF
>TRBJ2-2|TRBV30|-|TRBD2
TGTGCCTGGAGTGGAGATCCTGGGGGGGACGGGGAGCTGTTTTTT
CAWSGDPGGDGELFF
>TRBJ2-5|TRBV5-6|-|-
TGTGCCAGCAGCTTGCAGGCCCCTCGAGAGAGAATGGGGTTAGAGACCCAGTACTTC
CASSLQAPRERMGLETQYF
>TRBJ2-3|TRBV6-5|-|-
TGTGCCAGCAGTTACTCGCGGGGCCGAGATACGCAGTATTTT
CASSYSRGRDTQYF
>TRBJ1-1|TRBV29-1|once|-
TGCAGCGTTGAAACAGGATGGGAAGCTTTCTTT
CSVETGWEAFF
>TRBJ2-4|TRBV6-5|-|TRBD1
TGTGCCAGCAGTTACTGGGACAGGGTATCCAAAAACATTCAGTACTTC
CASSYWDRVSKNIQYF
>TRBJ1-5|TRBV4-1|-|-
TGCGCCAGCAGCCAAGATTATTTGGGGCAGCCCCAGCATTTT
CASSQDYLGQPQHF
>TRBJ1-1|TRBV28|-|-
TGTGCCAGCAGTAGACCCAGCCGGCACCCTGAAGCTTTCTTT
CASSRPSRHPEAFF
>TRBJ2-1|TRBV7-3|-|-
TGTGCCAGCAGCTTGGGGCTGGACAATGAGCAGTTCTTC
CASSLGLDNEQFF